This is a list of T cell receptor beta chains from one sample in a study of blood T cell repertoires in COVID-19. The protocol was immunoSEQ multiplex PCR, while the TCRdb copy is restricted to in-frame clones and leaves out a portion. The data contain approximately 300,000 clones, more than 85% of them seen just once; the ten biggest clones take up approximately 17%. What was sequenced was PBMCs or T cells enriched from blood (not recorded which). The receptors here all came from a woman aged 25-40 years who had recovered from COVID-19. CDR3s leave out the opening cysteine and the closing phenylalanine or tryptophan. Each record gives: V gene, J gene, CDR3 protein.

V gene: TRBV6-5
J gene: TRBJ2-5
CDR3 protein: ASSYGGGRRETQY

V gene: TRBV27
J gene: TRBJ2-7
CDR3 protein: ASSTRLAGGNFYEQY

V gene: TRBV21-1
J gene: TRBJ2-7
CDR3 protein: ASSLSGEQY

V gene: TRBV5-1
J gene: TRBJ1-6
CDR3 protein: ASSSTGEESPLH

V gene: TRBV15
J gene: TRBJ1-1
CDR3 protein: ATSSPQGPTEAF

V gene: TRBV18
J gene: TRBJ1-3
CDR3 protein: ASSPLTESGNTIY

V gene: TRBV21-1
J gene: TRBJ1-5
CDR3 protein: ASSPFPGYPLCSNQPQH

V gene: TRBV4-1
J gene: TRBJ2-1
CDR3 protein: ASSPGLARGSNEQF

V gene: TRBV6-5
J gene: TRBJ1-2
CDR3 protein: AAQAQAYGYT

V gene: TRBV20-1
J gene: TRBJ1-5
CDR3 protein: SASYSFNQPQH

V gene: TRBV12-3/TRBV12-4
J gene: TRBJ1-4
CDR3 protein: ASTLREKLF

V gene: TRBV7-2
J gene: TRBJ2-1
CDR3 protein: ASTEYNEQF

V gene: TRBV14
J gene: TRBJ1-3
CDR3 protein: ASSPTGNTIY

V gene: TRBV10-3
J gene: TRBJ1-1
CDR3 protein: AISERTVIGLNTEAF

V gene: TRBV7-9
J gene: TRBJ1-2
CDR3 protein: ASSAQTANYGYT

V gene: TRBV9
J gene: TRBJ1-2
CDR3 protein: ASSEQDLNYGYT

V gene: TRBV5-1
J gene: TRBJ1-5
CDR3 protein: ASSLGTQSNQPQH

V gene: TRBV5-1
J gene: TRBJ1-2
CDR3 protein: ASSPENTGGYT

V gene: TRBV30
J gene: TRBJ2-3
CDR3 protein: AWRKPPRREEDTQY

V gene: TRBV2
J gene: TRBJ1-3
CDR3 protein: ASSEQVFSGNTIY

V gene: TRBV11-1
J gene: TRBJ2-1
CDR3 protein: ASSFRLDSYNEQF

V gene: TRBV28
J gene: TRBJ1-5
CDR3 protein: ASSFGHISNQPQH

V gene: TRBV20-1
J gene: TRBJ2-5
CDR3 protein: SASDTSGSKTQY

V gene: TRBV7-3
J gene: TRBJ2-7
CDR3 protein: ASSIEGTGLYEQY

V gene: TRBV18
J gene: TRBJ1-5
CDR3 protein: ASSPTDRGALNQPQH

V gene: TRBV5-4
J gene: TRBJ1-3
CDR3 protein: ASSSPGGQGRPIY

V gene: TRBV6-2/TRBV6-3
J gene: TRBJ1-3
CDR3 protein: ASSSYSGPGNTIY

V gene: TRBV14
J gene: TRBJ2-3
CDR3 protein: ASSQFWRPTDTQY

V gene: TRBV5-8
J gene: TRBJ2-5
CDR3 protein: ASSQGEWTGPLSETQY

V gene: TRBV7-9
J gene: TRBJ2-3
CDR3 protein: ASSLTGATSTDTQY

V gene: TRBV5-1
J gene: TRBJ2-7
CDR3 protein: ASSWGQGVYEQY

V gene: TRBV11-3
J gene: TRBJ1-6
CDR3 protein: ASSLNSGSPLH

V gene: TRBV3-1/TRBV3-2
J gene: TRBJ1-1
CDR3 protein: ASSRTGDNTEAF

V gene: TRBV27
J gene: TRBJ2-1
CDR3 protein: ASSPGTGLYYNEQF

V gene: TRBV18
J gene: TRBJ1-6
CDR3 protein: ASSPTTGGVLSPLH

V gene: TRBV19
J gene: TRBJ1-6
CDR3 protein: ASNQRGKPLH

V gene: TRBV7-6
J gene: TRBJ1-5
CDR3 protein: ASSLSTGNQPQH

V gene: TRBV28
J gene: TRBJ1-1
CDR3 protein: ASSPGGAGFTEAF

V gene: TRBV7-2
J gene: TRBJ2-2
CDR3 protein: ASSLGNTVTGELF

V gene: TRBV13
J gene: TRBJ1-3
CDR3 protein: ASSAAPDRVVRHTIY

V gene: TRBV15
J gene: TRBJ2-1
CDR3 protein: ATSRQGQIDEQF

V gene: TRBV5-1
J gene: TRBJ1-3
CDR3 protein: ASSPGGGNTIY

V gene: TRBV6-2/TRBV6-3
J gene: TRBJ2-1
CDR3 protein: ASSLTSVGYNEQF

V gene: TRBV27
J gene: TRBJ1-2
CDR3 protein: ASSLSVGGANYGYT

V gene: TRBV7-3
J gene: TRBJ2-1
CDR3 protein: ASSPGGHNEQF

V gene: TRBV5-6
J gene: TRBJ2-7
CDR3 protein: ASSVGTAYEQY

V gene: TRBV28
J gene: TRBJ2-7
CDR3 protein: ASTKKYRGLWEQY

V gene: TRBV7-2
J gene: TRBJ2-5
CDR3 protein: ASSAGRAYQETQY

V gene: TRBV18
J gene: TRBJ2-7
CDR3 protein: ASSPLVDRGREQY

V gene: TRBV18
J gene: TRBJ2-1
CDR3 protein: ASSPPWGQSSYNEQF

V gene: TRBV28
J gene: TRBJ1-2
CDR3 protein: ASSLDRGGDGYT

V gene: TRBV5-1
J gene: TRBJ2-7
CDR3 protein: ASSQEDRYEQY

V gene: TRBV27
J gene: TRBJ2-7
CDR3 protein: ASSRRPGQGDYEQY

V gene: TRBV2
J gene: TRBJ1-1
CDR3 protein: ASRSTMNTEAF

V gene: TRBV11-2
J gene: TRBJ1-1
CDR3 protein: ASSRGQGHTEAF

V gene: TRBV6-1
J gene: TRBJ2-7
CDR3 protein: ASTHGQGGNEQY

V gene: TRBV19
J gene: TRBJ1-5
CDR3 protein: ASTPGGYSNQPQH

V gene: TRBV18
J gene: TRBJ2-7
CDR3 protein: ASSSTTSGRYEQY

V gene: TRBV19
J gene: TRBJ1-2
CDR3 protein: ASSNDRGRKNYGYT

V gene: TRBV15
J gene: TRBJ2-7
CDR3 protein: ATSRGDRGHEQY